Described below is a single TCR beta chain sequence and its context. This specimen comes from a study of blood T cell repertoires in COVID-19. Study information: PBMCs, B-cell-depleted T cells, or T cells provided the cDNA or gDNA that made up the material.

Generated by immunoSEQ multiplex PCR, the TCRdb table keeps only in-frame clones and is missing some. The sample has 120,000 to 150,000 clones, approximately 90% seen once. V lost 4 bases and J 4 bases, leaving 13 bases between the germline ends. From germline, CDR1 is KGHSH and CDR2 LQKENI. The length of the CDR3 is 14 residues. This TCR came from a human donor with COVID-19, enrolled during active disease. The donor label of this sample is uncertain. Sequencing was carried out using peripheral blood. The V call is TRBV18, the J call TRBJ1-1; D is perhaps TRBD1 (5 bases). CDR3 in amino acids: CASSLDQGSTEAFF. CDR3 nucleotides: TGTGCCAGCTCACTGGACCAGGGCTCCACTGAAGCTTTCTTT.